The clone carrying this TCR beta chain came up a few times. Germline is not matched at one junction end, which may reflect a read error. The entry originates in a study of cytomegalovirus exposure and HLA in healthy donors. A multiplex PCR was run with 60 Vbeta primers and 13 Jbeta primers. The repertoire was sequenced with immunoSEQ multiplex PCR; TCRdb's copy has only in-frame clones and lacks some. The table has about 67,000 clones, about 77% seen once. Germline CDR1 reads SEHNR; CDR2 reads FQNEAQ (reference sequence). This CDR3 comprises 17 residues. The chain combines TRBV7-9 with TRBJ2-6, with D tentatively TRBD1 (6 bases). The sequencing sample was made of PBMCs. The clonotype originates from a man aged 35 to 55 in good health and CMV-seronegative. CDR3 sequence: CSSSMRRTDSGANVLTF. CDR3 coding DNA: TGTTCCAGCAGCATGAGGCGGACAGACTCTGGGGCCAACGTCCTGACTTTC.